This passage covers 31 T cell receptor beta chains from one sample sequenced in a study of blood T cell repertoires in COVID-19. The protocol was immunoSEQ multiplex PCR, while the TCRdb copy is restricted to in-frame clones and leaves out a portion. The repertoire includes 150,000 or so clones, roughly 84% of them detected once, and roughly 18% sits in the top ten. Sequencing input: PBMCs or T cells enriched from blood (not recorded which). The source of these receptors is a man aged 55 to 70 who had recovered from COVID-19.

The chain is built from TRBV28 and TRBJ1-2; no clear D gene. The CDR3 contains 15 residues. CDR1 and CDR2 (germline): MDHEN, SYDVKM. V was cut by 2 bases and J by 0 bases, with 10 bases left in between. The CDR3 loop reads CASSLELIANYGYTF. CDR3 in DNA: TGTGCCAGCAGTTTAGAACTGATAGCTAACTATGGCTACACCTTC.

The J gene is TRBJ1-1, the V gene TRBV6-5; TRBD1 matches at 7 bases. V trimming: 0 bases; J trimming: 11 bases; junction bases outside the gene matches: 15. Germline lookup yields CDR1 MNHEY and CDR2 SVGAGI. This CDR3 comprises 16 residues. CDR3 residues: CASSYSSGAGGRYAFF. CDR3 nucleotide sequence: TGTGCCAGCAGTTACTCCTCCGGGGCAGGGGGGCGGTACGCTTTCTTT.

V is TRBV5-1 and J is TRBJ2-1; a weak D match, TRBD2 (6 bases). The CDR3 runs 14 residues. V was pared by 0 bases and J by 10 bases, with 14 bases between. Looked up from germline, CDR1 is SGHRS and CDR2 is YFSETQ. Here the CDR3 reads CASSLALGTREQFF. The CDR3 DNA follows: TGCGCCAGCAGCTTGGCTTTGGGGACTCGAGAGCAGTTCTTC.

The CDR3 protein is CASRETGAGELFF. Here the CDR3 DNA reads TGCGCCAGCAGAGAAACAGGGGCCGGGGAGCTGTTTTTT. The V call is TRBV10-2, the J call TRBJ2-2; TRBD1 aligns across 7 bases. The length of the CDR3 is 13 residues. The germline V gene has CDR1 WSHSY and CDR2 SAAADI. V shed 6 bases and J 6 bases; nucleotides not matched to a gene: 4.

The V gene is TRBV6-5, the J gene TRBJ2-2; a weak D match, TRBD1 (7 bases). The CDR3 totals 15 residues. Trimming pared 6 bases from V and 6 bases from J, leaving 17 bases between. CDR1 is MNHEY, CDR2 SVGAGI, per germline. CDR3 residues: CASRGGGNAAGELFF. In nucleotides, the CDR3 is TGTGCCAGCAGAGGGGGCGGGAATGCTGCCGGGGAGCTGTTTTTT.

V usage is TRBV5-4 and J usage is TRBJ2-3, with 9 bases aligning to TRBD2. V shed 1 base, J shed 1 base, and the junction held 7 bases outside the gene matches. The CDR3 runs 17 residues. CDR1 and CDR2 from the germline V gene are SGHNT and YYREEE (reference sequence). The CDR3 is CASSLPLAGYRTDTQYF. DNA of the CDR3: TGTGCCAGCAGCTTGCCCCTAGCGGGGTACCGCACAGATACGCAGTATTTT.

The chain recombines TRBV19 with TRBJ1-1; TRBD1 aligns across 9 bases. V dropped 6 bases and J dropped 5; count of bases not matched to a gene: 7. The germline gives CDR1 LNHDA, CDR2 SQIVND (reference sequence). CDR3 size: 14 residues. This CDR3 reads CASSLQGADTEAFF. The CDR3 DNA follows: TGTGCCAGTAGCTTACAGGGGGCAGATACTGAAGCTTTCTTT.

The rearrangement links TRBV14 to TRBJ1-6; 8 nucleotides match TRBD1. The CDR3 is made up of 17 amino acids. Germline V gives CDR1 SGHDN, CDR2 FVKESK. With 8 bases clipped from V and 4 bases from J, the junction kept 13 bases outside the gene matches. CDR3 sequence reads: CASGGLTGAPYNSPLHF. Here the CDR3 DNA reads TGTGCCAGCGGAGGATTGACAGGGGCGCCATATAATTCACCCCTCCACTTT. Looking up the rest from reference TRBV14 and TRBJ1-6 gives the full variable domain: EAGVTQFPSHSVIEKGQTVTLRCDPISGHDNLYWYRRVMGKEIKFLLHFVKESKQDESGMPNNRFLAERTGGTYSTLKVQPAELEDSGVYFCASGGLTGAPYNSPLHFGNGTRLTVT.

Here the CDR3 reads CASSDPGGAETQYF. As DNA, the CDR3 is TGTGCCAGCAGTGACCCAGGGGGCGCGGAGACCCAGTACTTC. This chain uses TRBV6-1 with TRBJ2-5, with 8 bases identical to TRBD1. The CDR3 spans 14 residues. From germline, CDR1 is MNHNS and CDR2 SASEGT. V lost 3 bases and J lost 5; bases outside the gene matches: 5.

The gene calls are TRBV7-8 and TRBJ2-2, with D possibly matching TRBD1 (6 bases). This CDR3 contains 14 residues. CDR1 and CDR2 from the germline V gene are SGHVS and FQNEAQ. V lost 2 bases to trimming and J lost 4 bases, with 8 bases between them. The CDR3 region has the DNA TGTGCCAGCAGCTTAACCAGGGGCACCGGGGAGCTGTTTTTT. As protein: CASSLTRGTGELFF.

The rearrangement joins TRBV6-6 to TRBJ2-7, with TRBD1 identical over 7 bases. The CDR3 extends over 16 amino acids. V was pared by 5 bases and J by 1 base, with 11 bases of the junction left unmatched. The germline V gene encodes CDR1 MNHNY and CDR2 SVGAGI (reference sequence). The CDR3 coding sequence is TGTGCCAGCAGTCTACAGGGGATTAGGGAATCCTACGAGCAGTACTTC. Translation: CASSLQGIRESYEQYF.

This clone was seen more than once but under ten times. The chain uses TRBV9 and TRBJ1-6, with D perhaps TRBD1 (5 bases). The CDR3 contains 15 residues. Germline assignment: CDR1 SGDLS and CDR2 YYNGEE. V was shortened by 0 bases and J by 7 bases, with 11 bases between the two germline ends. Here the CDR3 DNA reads TGTGCCAGCAGCGTAGATCAGGGAAGGAATTCACCCCTCCACTTT. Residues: CASSVDQGRNSPLHF.

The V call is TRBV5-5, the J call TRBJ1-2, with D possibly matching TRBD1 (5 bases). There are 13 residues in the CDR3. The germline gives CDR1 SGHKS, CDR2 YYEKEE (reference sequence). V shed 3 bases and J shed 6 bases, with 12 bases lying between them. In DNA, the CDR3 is TGTGCCAGCAGCTACGCGGGGACGGATGGCTACACCTTC. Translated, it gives CASSYAGTDGYTF.

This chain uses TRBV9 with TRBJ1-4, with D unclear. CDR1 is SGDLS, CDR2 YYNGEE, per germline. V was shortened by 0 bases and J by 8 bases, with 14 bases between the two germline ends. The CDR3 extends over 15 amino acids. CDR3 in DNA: TGTGCCAGCAGCGTAGATGCGGGCCTTAGGGAAAAACTGTTTTTT. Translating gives CASSVDAGLREKLFF.

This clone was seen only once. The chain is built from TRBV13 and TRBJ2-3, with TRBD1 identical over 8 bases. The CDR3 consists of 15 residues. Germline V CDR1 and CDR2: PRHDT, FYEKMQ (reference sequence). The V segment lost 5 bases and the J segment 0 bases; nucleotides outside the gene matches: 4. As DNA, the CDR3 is TGTGCCAGCAGCCCCCACAGGGGGAGCACAGATACGCAGTATTTT. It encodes CASSPHRGSTDTQYF.

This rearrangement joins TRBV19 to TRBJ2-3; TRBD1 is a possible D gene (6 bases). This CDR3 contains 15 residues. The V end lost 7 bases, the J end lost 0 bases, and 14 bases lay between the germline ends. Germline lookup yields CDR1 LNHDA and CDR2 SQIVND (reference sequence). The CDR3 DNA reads TGTGCCAGTACCTCACAGGGACCTAGCACAGATACGCAGTATTTT. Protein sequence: CASTSQGPSTDTQYF.

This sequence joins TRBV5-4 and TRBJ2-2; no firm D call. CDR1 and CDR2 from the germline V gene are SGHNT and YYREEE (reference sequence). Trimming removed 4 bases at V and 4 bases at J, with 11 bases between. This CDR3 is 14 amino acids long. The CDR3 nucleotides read TGTGCCAGCAGCAAACGTGAGGCCACCGGGGAGCTGTTTTTT. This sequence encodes CASSKREATGELFF.

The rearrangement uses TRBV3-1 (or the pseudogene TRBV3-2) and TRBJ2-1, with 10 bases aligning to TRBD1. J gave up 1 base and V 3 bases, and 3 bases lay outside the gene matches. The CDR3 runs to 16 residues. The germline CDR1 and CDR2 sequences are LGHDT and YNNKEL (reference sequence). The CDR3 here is CASSQEGQGSYNEQFF. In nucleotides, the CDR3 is TGTGCCAGCAGCCAGGAGGGACAGGGGTCCTACAATGAGCAGTTCTTC.

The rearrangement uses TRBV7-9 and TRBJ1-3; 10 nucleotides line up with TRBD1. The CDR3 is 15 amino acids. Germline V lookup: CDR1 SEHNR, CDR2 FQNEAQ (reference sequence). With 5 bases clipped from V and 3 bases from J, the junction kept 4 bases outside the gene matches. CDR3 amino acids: CASSDRGLDGNTIYF. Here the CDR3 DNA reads TGTGCCAGCAGCGACAGGGGGCTGGATGGAAACACCATATATTTT.

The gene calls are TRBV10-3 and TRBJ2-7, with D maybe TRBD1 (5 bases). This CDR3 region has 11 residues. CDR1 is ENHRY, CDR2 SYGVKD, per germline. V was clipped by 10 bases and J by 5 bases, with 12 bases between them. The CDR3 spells CASQGYNEQYF. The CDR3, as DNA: TGTGCCAGCCAGGGATATAACGAGCAGTACTTC.

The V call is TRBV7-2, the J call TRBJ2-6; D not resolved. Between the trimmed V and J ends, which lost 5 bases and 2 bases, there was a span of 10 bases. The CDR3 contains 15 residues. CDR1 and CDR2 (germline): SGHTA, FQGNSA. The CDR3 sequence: CASSKIIAGANVLTF. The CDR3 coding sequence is TGTGCCAGCAGCAAAATCATAGCTGGGGCCAACGTCCTGACTTTC.

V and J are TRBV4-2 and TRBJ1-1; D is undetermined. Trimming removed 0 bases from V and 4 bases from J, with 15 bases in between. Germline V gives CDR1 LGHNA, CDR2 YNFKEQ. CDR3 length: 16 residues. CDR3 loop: CASSQEPQPMITEAFF. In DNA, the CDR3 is TGTGCCAGCAGCCAAGAACCACAGCCAATGATCACTGAAGCTTTCTTT.

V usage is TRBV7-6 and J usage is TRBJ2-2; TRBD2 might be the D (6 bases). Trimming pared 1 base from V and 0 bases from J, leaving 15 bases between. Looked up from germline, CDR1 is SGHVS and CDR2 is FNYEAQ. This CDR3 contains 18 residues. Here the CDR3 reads CASSLVPTSSSNTGELFF. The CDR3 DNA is TGTGCCAGCAGCTTAGTCCCCACTAGCAGTTCGAACACCGGGGAGCTGTTTTTT.

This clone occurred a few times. CDR3 in DNA: TGCGCCAGCAGTGAGTCGTGGGTAGCGGGGGGGCCCCCAGATACGCAGTATTTT. This sequence encodes CASSESWVAGGPPDTQYF. The rearrangement links TRBV10-2 to TRBJ2-3; 11 bases fit TRBD2. Germline CDR1 reads WSHSY; CDR2 reads SAAADI. Trimming took 0 bases from V and 4 from J; bases not matched to a gene: 9. The CDR3 totals 18 residues.

The CDR3 reads CASSQGHGQGTEAFF. The DNA of the CDR3 is TGTGCCAGCAGCCAAGGACACGGCCAGGGCACTGAAGCTTTCTTT. The J gene is TRBJ1-1, the V gene TRBV4-2, with D possibly matching TRBD1 (5 bases). The CDR3 extends over 15 amino acids. Germline CDR1 is LGHNA and CDR2 is YNFKEQ. V lost 1 base and J 4 bases, leaving 13 bases between the germline ends.

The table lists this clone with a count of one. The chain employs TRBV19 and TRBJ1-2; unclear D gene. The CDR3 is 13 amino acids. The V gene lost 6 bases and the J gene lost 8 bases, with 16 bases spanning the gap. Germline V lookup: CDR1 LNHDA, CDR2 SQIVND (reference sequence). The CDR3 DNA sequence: TGTGCCAGTAGCTTTGGCACGCGCAGGGGCTACACCTTC. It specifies CASSFGTRRGYTF.

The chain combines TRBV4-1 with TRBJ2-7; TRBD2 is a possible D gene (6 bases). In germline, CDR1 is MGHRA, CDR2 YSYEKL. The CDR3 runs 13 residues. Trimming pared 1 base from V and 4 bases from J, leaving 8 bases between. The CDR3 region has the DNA TGCGCCAGCAGCCAAGTGCGGGAATACGAGCAGTACTTC. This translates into CASSQVREYEQYF.

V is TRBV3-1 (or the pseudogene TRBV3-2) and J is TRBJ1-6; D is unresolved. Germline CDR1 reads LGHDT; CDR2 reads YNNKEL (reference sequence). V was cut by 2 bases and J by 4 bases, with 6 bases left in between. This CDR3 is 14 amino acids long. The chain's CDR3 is CASSQQQYNSPLHF. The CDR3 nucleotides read TGTGCCAGCAGCCAACAACAGTATAATTCACCCCTCCACTTT.

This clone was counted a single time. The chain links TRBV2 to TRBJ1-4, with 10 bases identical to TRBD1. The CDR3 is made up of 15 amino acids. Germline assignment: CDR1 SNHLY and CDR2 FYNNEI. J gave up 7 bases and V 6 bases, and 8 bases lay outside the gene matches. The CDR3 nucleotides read TGTGCCAGCAGACCCGACAGGGGGCTCGTTGAAAAACTGTTTTTT. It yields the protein CASRPDRGLVEKLFF.

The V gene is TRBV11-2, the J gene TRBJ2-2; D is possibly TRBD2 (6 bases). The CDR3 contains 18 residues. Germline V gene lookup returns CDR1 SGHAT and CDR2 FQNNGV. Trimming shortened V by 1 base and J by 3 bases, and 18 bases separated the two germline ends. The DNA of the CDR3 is TGTGCCAGCAGCTTAGCGGGAAGGAGCGGGTCCTACACCGGGGAGCTGTTTTTT. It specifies CASSLAGRSGSYTGELFF.

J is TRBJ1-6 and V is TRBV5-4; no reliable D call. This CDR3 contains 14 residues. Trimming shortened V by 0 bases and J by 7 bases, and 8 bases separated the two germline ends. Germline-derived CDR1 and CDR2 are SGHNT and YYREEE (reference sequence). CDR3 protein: CASSLGHGNSPLHF. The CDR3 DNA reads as TGTGCCAGCAGCTTGGGACATGGCAATTCACCCCTCCACTTT.